These T cell receptor beta chains were read from a single sample in a study of shared clonotypes between healthy human individuals. TCRdb keeps only in-frame clones here, not all; method: immunoSEQ multiplex PCR. Found here are 550,000 to 600,000 clones, roughly 98% of them singletons; the top ten hold 0.25% to 0.35%. The sample taken for sequencing was naive CD8+ T cells sorted from blood. The source of these receptors is a man aged 25-45 years in good health. CDR3s leave out the opening cysteine and the closing phenylalanine or tryptophan. D genes are given only for firm matches.

j_call d_call v_call cdr3_aa
TRBJ2-2 - TRBV18 ASSPPTGGRTGELF
TRBJ2-1 - TRBV7-6 ASSPILGGNEQF
TRBJ2-7 - TRBV6-5 ASSYPDKLGPGD
TRBJ1-1 TRBD1 TRBV6-5 ASSPGQGFEAF
TRBJ2-1 - TRBV27 ASSLSAYNEQF
TRBJ1-1 - TRBV19 ASSIRWNTEAF
TRBJ2-5 TRBD2 TRBV29-1 SVDEPVAGGPWETQY
TRBJ2-7 TRBD1 TRBV28 ASSTAGQGPEQY
TRBJ1-1 TRBD1 TRBV10-1 ASSESLTGGNTEAF
TRBJ2-7 TRBD2 TRBV4-1 ASSQDLAGRYEQY
TRBJ2-3 TRBD2 TRBV7-2 ASSLGASGYTDTQY
TRBJ1-4 - TRBV7-8 ASLSRGQRGEKLF
TRBJ1-3 TRBD1 TRBV7-6 ASSFRQGPRDTIY
TRBJ2-1 TRBD2 TRBV19 ASSILAGFHEQF
TRBJ1-2 TRBD1 TRBV4-1 ASSQGQTGPTNYGYT
TRBJ2-7 - TRBV29-1 SVQNADEQY
TRBJ1-2 - TRBV28 ASSQDSLDGYT
TRBJ2-5 - TRBV5-1 ASSWELQETQY
TRBJ2-7 TRBD1 TRBV29-1 SVELGTGTYEQY
TRBJ1-1 TRBD1 TRBV12-5 ASGQWTGKNTEAF
TRBJ2-7 TRBD2 TRBV15 ATSWAGESYEQY
TRBJ2-2 - TRBV7-9 ASSLGNTGELF
TRBJ2-7 - TRBV6-5 ASSPVGEGDEQY
TRBJ1-5 TRBD1 TRBV6-6 ASSFPTGGLSQPQH
TRBJ1-2 TRBD1 TRBV5-1 ASSPDREGYGYT
TRBJ1-5 - TRBV7-8 ASSLGAGASQPQH
TRBJ2-1 - TRBV28 ASSFAGDLSNEQF
TRBJ1-2 TRBD1 TRBV5-1 ASSLQGVSYGYT
TRBJ2-1 TRBD2 TRBV28 ASSTGLAGERDEQF
TRBJ2-1 - TRBV10-3 AISERARDPYNEQF
TRBJ2-1 - TRBV9 ASSVGGSSSDEQF
TRBJ2-5 TRBD2 TRBV11-3 ASSLGGLEETQY
TRBJ2-7 TRBD2 TRBV5-4 ASSVSGRAYDEQY
TRBJ2-2 - TRBV7-6 ASSPLYTGELF
TRBJ1-2 - TRBV6-5 ASSLRAAPNYGYT
TRBJ2-7 - TRBV27 ASSIVGGAGEQY
TRBJ2-5 TRBD1 TRBV5-4 ASSLYRGVPETQY
TRBJ1-5 - TRBV6-5 ASSYGGPYEPQH
TRBJ2-7 - TRBV6-1 ASRETHSTSSYEQY
TRBJ2-5 TRBD2 TRBV6-6 ASSYQPRGAGETQY
TRBJ1-1 - TRBV28 ASSQTYTDTEAF
TRBJ2-1 TRBD2 TRBV29-1 SFYGTSGLSSYNEQF
TRBJ1-5 - TRBV19 ASSPGYSNQPQH
TRBJ2-7 TRBD2 TRBV11-2 ASSHSSGGSYEQY
TRBJ2-1 TRBD2 TRBV19 ASSTPRTSSILYNEQF
TRBJ1-3 TRBD1 TRBV7-6 ASSLGQGSGNTIY
TRBJ2-3 - TRBV27 ASSFVGDTDTQY
TRBJ2-2 TRBD2 TRBV6-5 ASRAGGTGELF
TRBJ1-1 - TRBV5-8 ASTLPGGTEAF
TRBJ2-5 - TRBV25-1 ASSALGGVRETQY